This section outlines one T cell receptor (beta chain) sequence together with its context. This entry belongs to a study of blood T cell repertoires in COVID-19. In the original processing: Amplified reference gene primers provided the basis for estimating nucleated cell counts. The assay was immunoSEQ multiplex PCR, and TCRdb's table has in-frame clones only and misses some. V and J calls plus clone size are reproduced from that table; the DNA served to infer D and trimming. Of about 52,000 clones listed, roughly 87% were seen once; the top ten hold roughly 10%. Sequencing used peripheral blood. This clonotype was sampled from a human donor in a cohort sampled during active COVID-19.

The CDR3 sequence is CASSLGGQGGYGYTF. In DNA form, the CDR3 reads TGTGCCAGCAGCTTAGGCGGACAGGGAGGCTATGGCTACACCTTC. The chain employs TRBV7-2 and TRBJ1-2; 8 bases agree with TRBD1. The CDR3 is 15 residues long. Trimming removed 1 base from V and 4 bases from J; junction bases left unmatched: 5. The germline V gene has CDR1 SGHTA and CDR2 FQGNSA.